These 6 T cell receptor beta chains came from one sample sequenced in a study of beta chain features in type 1 diabetes. Sequenced material consisted of expressed TCRB transcripts (all of the isolated RNA was reverse transcribed). The protocol was immunoSEQ multiplex PCR, while the TCRdb copy is restricted to in-frame clones and leaves out a portion. This sample carries about 350,000 clones, about 20% of them seen once, and the ten largest clones take about 0.045%. The sequenced material came from naive CD4+ T cells from blood. These receptor sequences come from a woman aged 18-30 years in good health.

This clone showed up just a few times. This chain links TRBV7-3 with TRBJ2-3, with TRBD2 identical over 10 bases. The V and J ends lost 5 bases and 4 bases, in that order; junction bases with no gene match: 3. The CDR3 consists of 14 residues. Germline CDR1 is SGHTA and CDR2 is FQGTGA. This CDR3 is CASSLSGGPDTQYF. In nucleotides, the CDR3 is TGTGCCAGCAGCCTTAGCGGGGGGCCAGATACGCAGTATTTT.

This CDR3 reads CASSAQIENTEAFF. In DNA, the CDR3 is TGTGCCAGCAGCGCCCAAATAGAAAACACTGAAGCTTTCTTT. V is TRBV9 and J is TRBJ1-1; no clear D gene. Germline loops: CDR1 SGDLS, CDR2 YYNGEE. V gave up 3 bases and J gave up 2 bases, with 11 bases separating them. This CDR3 contains 14 residues.

This clone was seen a few times. The chain links TRBV29-1 to TRBJ2-7; tentatively, D is TRBD1 (5 bases). Looked up from germline, CDR1 is SQVTM and CDR2 is ANQGSEA. Trimming took 4 bases from V and 0 from J, leaving 10 bases between them. This CDR3 has 13 amino acids. The CDR3 spells CSVGTTSSYEQYF. The DNA of the CDR3 is TGCAGCGTTGGGACAACGTCCTCCTACGAGCAGTACTTC.

This clone came up a few times. The V gene is TRBV30, the J gene TRBJ1-1; 9 bases fit TRBD1. The CDR3 has 14 residues. V dropped 5 bases and J dropped 5; count of bases not matched to a gene: 9. Germline values: CDR1 GTSNPN, CDR2 SVGIG (reference sequence). CDR3 in amino acids: CAWETGGYWTEAFF. Here the CDR3 DNA reads TGTGCCTGGGAGACAGGGGGGTATTGGACTGAAGCTTTCTTT.

This clone has a handful of counts. The J gene is TRBJ1-1, the V gene TRBV19; 11 bases agree with TRBD1. This CDR3 has 17 amino acids. V was clipped by 4 bases and J by 1 base; unmatched bases: 8. CDR1 is LNHDA, CDR2 SQIVND, per germline (reference sequence). CDR3 protein: CASSRMDRGRRNTEAFF. CDR3 in DNA: TGTGCCAGTAGTAGAATGGACAGGGGGCGGAGGAACACTGAAGCTTTCTTT.

This chain uses TRBV19 with TRBJ2-3; no clear D gene. The V gene lost 1 base and the J gene lost 6 bases, with 11 bases spanning the gap. This CDR3 has 14 amino acids. CDR1 is LNHDA, CDR2 SQIVND, per germline (reference sequence). The CDR3 DNA is TGTGCCAGTAGTATAGTCATAAGAGCGGATACGCAGTATTTT. It translates to CASSIVIRADTQYF.